One sample yielded the 13 T cell receptor beta chains listed below, sequenced in a study of T cells after yellow fever vaccination. Using its own MiXCR run on the 5' RACE reads, TCRdb lists one record per CDR3 protein. Among roughly 340,000 distinct CDR3 sequences listed, 8.7% were seen once. The material sequenced was PBMCs, taken on the day of the first yellow fever vaccination. These receptor sequences come from a man between 18 and 29 years old who received the YFV17D yellow fever vaccine.

This clonotype has more than one count but fewer than ten. The chain uses TRBV9 and TRBJ2-7, with TRBD2 as a possible D gene (6 bases). This CDR3 has 17 amino acids. CDR1 is SGDLS, CDR2 YYNGEE, per germline. Trimming cost V 4 bases and J 3 bases, with 23 bases left between them. The CDR3 spells CASSPSSSAGTLYEQYF. The CDR3 DNA sequence: TGTGCCAGCAGCCCAAGTTCGTCCGCGGGGACCCTCTACGAGCAGTACTTC.

In this sample, this clonotype turned up a few times. The rearrangement links TRBV11-2 to TRBJ2-3, with TRBD2 as a possible D gene (6 bases). Germline values: CDR1 SGHAT, CDR2 FQNNGV. CDR3 length equals 14 residues. Trimming stripped 1 base from V and 8 bases from J, with 13 bases between. The CDR3 nucleotides are TGTGCCAGCAGCTTAGCCGGGACTCGTGGTACGCAGTATTTT. The encoded protein is CASSLAGTRGTQYF.

This rearrangement joins TRBV12-5 to TRBJ1-2, with a weak D call TRBD1 (5 bases). With 0 bases removed from V and 8 bases from J, the gap between germline ends came to 10 bases. Germline lookup yields CDR1 LGHNT and CDR2 FRNRAP. This CDR3 comprises 13 residues. This CDR3 reads CASGLVRGEGYTF. The CDR3 bases are TGTGCTAGTGGTTTGGTACGAGGGGAAGGCTACACCTTC.

Only a few counts were recorded for this clonotype. The chain has TRBV3-1 and TRBJ2-1; no clear D gene. Trimming removed 3 bases at V and 4 bases at J, with 16 bases between. There are 16 residues in the CDR3. CDR1 LGHDT and CDR2 YNNKEL come from the germline V gene (reference sequence). In nucleotides, the CDR3 is TGTGCCAGCAGCCACCTACCCCCTCTCGGGTACAATGAGCAGTTCTTC. Protein product: CASSHLPPLGYNEQFF.

The genes are TRBV20-1 and TRBJ2-3; TRBD1 might be the D (6 bases). V was pared by 3 bases and J by 2 bases, with 15 bases between. Germline CDR1 and CDR2: DFQATT and SNEGSKA (reference sequence). The CDR3 runs 15 residues. This CDR3 reads CSARPTQGYTDTQYF. The CDR3 region has the DNA TGCAGTGCTAGGCCTACCCAGGGGTACACAGATACGCAGTATTTT.

The chain uses TRBV4-3 and TRBJ2-3; 8 bases map to TRBD2. V was pared by 3 bases and J by 4 bases, with 6 bases of the junction left unmatched. The CDR3 runs 15 residues. Germline values: CDR1 LGHNA, CDR2 YSLEER. The chain's CDR3 is CASSHSGGRSDTQYF. CDR3 nucleotides: TGCGCCAGCAGCCACTCGGGGGGGCGGTCAGATACGCAGTATTTT.

The sample holds a few counts of this clonotype. The chain uses TRBV7-9 and TRBJ2-2, with 7 bases fitting TRBD1. V shed 8 bases and J 0 bases; nucleotides not matched to a gene: 6. This CDR3 is 15 amino acids long. The V gene's germline CDR1 is SEHNR and CDR2 FQNEAQ (reference sequence). The CDR3 protein is CASSTGNANTGELFF. The CDR3 region has the DNA TGTGCCAGCTCGACAGGGAACGCGAACACCGGGGAGCTGTTTTTT.

The rearrangement joins TRBV7-8 to TRBJ2-1; D call uncertain. The CDR3 runs 15 residues. Germline values: CDR1 SGHVS, CDR2 FQNEAQ. Between the trimmed V and J ends, which lost 4 bases and 7 bases, there was a span of 17 bases. CDR3 bases: TGTGCCAGCAGCTCCCTAGGCTGGGTTCTGAATGAGCAGTTCTTC. Its translation: CASSSLGWVLNEQFF. Full variable domain (remainder filled in from reference TRBV7-8 and TRBJ2-1): GAGVSQSPRYKVAKRGQDVALRCDPISGHVSLFWYQQALGQGPEFLTYFQNEAQLDKSGLPSDRFFAERPEGSVSTLKIQRTQQEDSAVYLCASSSLGWVLNEQFFGPGTRLTVL.

This clonotype was observed a handful of times. V is TRBV28 and J is TRBJ2-1; D could derive from TRBD1 or TRBD2 (5 bases each). V lost 10 bases and J lost 6, with 16 bases in between. Per the germline V gene, CDR1 is MDHEN and CDR2 is SYDVKM. The CDR3 consists of 13 residues. The CDR3 DNA sequence: TGTGCCATTCGGGACGCAGAGCTCAATGAGCAGTTCTTC. As protein: CAIRDAELNEQFF.

V and J are TRBV27 and TRBJ1-3, with D possibly matching TRBD1 (5 bases). Looked up from germline, CDR1 is MNHEY and CDR2 is SMNVEV (reference sequence). Trimming removed 5 bases at V and 0 bases at J, with 11 bases between. The CDR3 has 15 residues. The CDR3 loop reads CASSAWGSSGNTIYF. In DNA form, the CDR3 reads TGTGCCAGCAGTGCATGGGGGAGCTCTGGAAACACCATATATTTT.

This clonotype was counted only a few times. The chain carries TRBV7-2 and TRBJ2-5; 7 bases agree with TRBD2. This CDR3 comprises 17 residues. The germline V gene has CDR1 SGHTA and CDR2 FQGNSA. The V and J ends lost 4 bases and 2 bases, in that order; junction bases with no gene match: 13. The chain's CDR3 is CASSSGGLASGQETQYF. In nucleotides, the CDR3 is TGTGCCAGCAGCTCAGGAGGTTTGGCTAGCGGACAAGAGACCCAGTACTTC.

The rearrangement joins TRBV10-3 to TRBJ1-5; no clear D. The CDR3 is made up of 14 amino acids. Per germline, CDR1 ENHRY and CDR2 SYGVKD. V was clipped by 4 bases and J by 3 bases, with 10 bases between them. CDR3 region: CAISGTGDNQPQHF. The DNA for the CDR3 is TGTGCCATCAGTGGAACCGGGGACAATCAGCCCCAGCATTTT.

This clonotype was detected only a few times. V and J are TRBV5-1 and TRBJ2-7; no definite D call. The V gene lost 2 bases and the J gene lost 2 bases, with 14 bases spanning the gap. CDR3 length: 15 residues. CDR1 is SGHRS, CDR2 YFSETQ, per germline. The CDR3 sequence is CASSFLAEHPYEQYF. As DNA, the CDR3 is TGCGCCAGCAGCTTCCTGGCAGAACATCCCTACGAGCAGTACTTC.